These 5 T cell receptor beta chains share one sample of origin, sequenced in a study of T-cell memory formation after mild COVID-19. TCRdb passed the 5' RACE reads through MiXCR, listing each CDR3 protein once. The sample lists hundreds of thousands of distinct CDR3 sequences, roughly 20% seen once, with roughly 8.1% in the top ten. The specimen sequenced was PBMCs or a T cell subset sorted from them (not recorded which). The source is an adult woman who had mild COVID-19 (a few samples of this study predate the infection). Cell type and time point are not known.

The genes are TRBV28 and TRBJ2-7; D not certain. The CDR3 sequence is 14 residues long. V lost 7 bases, J lost 0 bases, and 13 bases lay in between. Germline values: CDR1 MDHEN, CDR2 SYDVKM. The CDR3 DNA reads TGTGCCAGCACCATCCATCAGAGCTCCTACGAGCAGTACTTC. It yields the protein CASTIHQSSYEQYF.

The rearrangement links TRBV7-2 to TRBJ2-5; 10 bases match TRBD2. The CDR3 totals 16 residues. Germline V gives CDR1 SGHTA, CDR2 FQGNSA. J was trimmed by 1 base and V by 4 bases; bases with no gene match: 6. This CDR3 is CASSYHWTSGQETQYF. CDR3 coding DNA: TGTGCCAGCAGCTACCACTGGACTAGCGGCCAAGAGACCCAGTACTTC.

This clonotype was recorded once. A read error may produce the germline difference seen at one junction end. The chain employs TRBV7-2 and TRBJ2-7, with 7 positions matching TRBD1. Per the germline V gene, CDR1 is SGHTA and CDR2 is FQGNSA. This CDR3 comprises 14 residues. Written as DNA, the CDR3 is TGTGCCAGCAGCCCCTCGCTAGGGGGCTACGATCAGTACTTC. Translating it yields CASSPSLGGYDQYF.

This clonotype was counted a few times. The chain couples TRBV18 to TRBJ1-2; D remains unclear. Trimming removed 2 bases from V and 2 bases from J, with 6 bases in between. The germline V gene encodes CDR1 KGHSH and CDR2 LQKENI. CDR3 length: 13 amino acids. The CDR3 coding sequence is TGTGCCAGCTCACCAATGGGGAACTATGGCTACACCTTC. Encoded protein: CASSPMGNYGYTF.

This clonotype was observed a handful of times. This chain links TRBV9 with TRBJ1-6; no clear D gene. Germline CDR1 is SGDLS and CDR2 is YYNGEE. The CDR3 is made up of 15 amino acids. V lost 4 bases, J lost 6 bases, and 14 bases lay in between. CDR3 sequence: CASSTGGLANSPLHF. The CDR3 DNA sequence: TGTGCCAGCAGCACCGGAGGGCTGGCTAATTCACCCCTCCACTTT.